This entry lists 22 T cell receptor beta chains sequenced from one sample in a study of blood T cell repertoires in COVID-19. Produced via immunoSEQ multiplex PCR; TCRdb's table is partial and in-frame only. The data hold about 270,000 clones, with 89% observed a single time. Sequenced: PBMCs or T cells enriched from blood (not recorded which). The receptors here all came from a woman in her sixties who had recovered from COVID-19.

This clone has only one observation. The V and J genes are TRBV24-1 and TRBJ2-7; 10 nucleotides line up with TRBD1. V gave up 7 bases and J gave up 3 bases; unmatched junction bases: 5. The CDR3 has 14 residues. Germline V gene data show CDR1 as KGHDR and CDR2 as SFDVKD. The DNA for the CDR3 is TGTGCCACCAGGAAGGGACAGGGGATCTACGAGCAGTACTTC. This sequence encodes CATRKGQGIYEQYF.

The J gene is TRBJ2-7, the V gene TRBV7-6, with TRBD2 as a possible D gene (6 bases). This CDR3 is built from 15 residues. Trimming left V 9 bases short and J 5 bases short, with 23 bases between. Germline CDR1 is SGHVS and CDR2 is FNYEAQ. The CDR3 spells CASSPWEAAMNEQYF. As DNA, the CDR3 is TGTGCCAGTTCACCTTGGGAGGCGGCGATGAACGAGCAGTACTTC.

This clone was counted between two and nine times. The rearrangement uses TRBV18 and TRBJ1-2; 11 bases line up with TRBD1. The CDR3 sequence is 16 residues long. V gave up 0 bases and J gave up 8 bases; unmatched junction bases: 8. Germline CDR1 KGHSH, CDR2 LQKENI. CDR3 in amino acids: CASSPPGQGAFGGYTF. The CDR3 nucleotides read TGTGCCAGCTCACCACCTGGACAGGGGGCGTTTGGGGGCTACACCTTC. The entire variable domain, with the rest obtained from reference TRBV18 and TRBJ1-2, is as follows: NAGVMQNPRHLVRRRGQEARLRCSPMKGHSHVYWYRQLPEEGLKFMVYLQKENIIDESGMPKERFSAEFPKEGPSILRIQQVVRGDSAAYFCASSPPGQGAFGGYTFGSGTRLTVV.

The rearrangement links TRBV5-1 to TRBJ2-5; 10 bases line up with TRBD1. The CDR3 sequence is 17 residues long. V was clipped by 2 bases and J by 4 bases; unmatched bases: 11. Looked up from germline, CDR1 is SGHRS and CDR2 is YFSETQ. The CDR3 coding sequence is TGCGCCAGCAGCTTAGGACAGGGGGGAAATTATGCAGAGACCCAGTACTTC. Protein product: CASSLGQGGNYAETQYF.

The chain employs TRBV3-1 (or the pseudogene TRBV3-2) and TRBJ2-2; maybe TRBD2 (5 bases). V was clipped by 4 bases and J by 5 bases, with 14 bases between them. The V gene's germline CDR1 is LGHDT and CDR2 YNNKEL (reference sequence). The CDR3 runs 15 residues. The CDR3 DNA reads TGTGCCAGCAGCCCGACTGATGGCGGGACCGGGGAGCTGTTTTTT. It translates to CASSPTDGGTGELFF.

This chain links TRBV3-1 (or the pseudogene TRBV3-2) with TRBJ1-2, with 8 bases that match TRBD1. The CDR3 covers 15 residues. V was pared by 6 bases and J by 7 bases, with 13 bases of the junction left unmatched. Germline assignment: CDR1 LGHDT and CDR2 YNNKEL (reference sequence). The CDR3 bases are TGTGCCAGCAGACCAAGGGAGGACAGGGCGGTTGGCTACACCTTC. Translation gives CASRPREDRAVGYTF.

This clone was counted between two and nine times. The V gene is TRBV30, the J gene TRBJ1-6; D ambiguous. V shed 0 bases and J shed 10 bases, with 4 bases lying between them. The CDR3 sequence is 11 residues long. Germline CDR1 is GTSNPN and CDR2 is SVGIG (reference sequence). The CDR3 loop is CAWSVSSPLHF. The CDR3 region has the DNA TGTGCCTGGAGTGTAAGCTCACCCCTCCACTTT.

Worth noting for this clone: One end of the junction is discordant with germline, which a read error may explain. This chain uses TRBV7-7 with TRBJ1-3, with a tentative D call TRBD1 (6 bases). The CDR3 runs to 17 residues. Germline CDR1 SSHAT, CDR2 FNYEAQ (reference sequence). The CDR3 DNA is TGTGCTAGCAGCTTAGCCCTGAGGGGGGGTCGGGGAAACACCATATATTTT. Protein sequence: CASSLALRGGRGNTIYF.

This clone was observed a few times. This sequence joins TRBV9 and TRBJ1-1, with 7 positions matching TRBD1. The CDR3 consists of 12 residues. The J segment lost 6 bases and the V segment lost 4 bases, leaving 3 bases of the junction unmatched. Germline V gene data show CDR1 as SGDLS and CDR2 as YYNGEE. CDR3 nucleotide sequence: TGTGCCAGCAGCTCAGGACAGGCTGAAGCTTTCTTT. Protein: CASSSGQAEAFF.

Here the CDR3 reads CASRHRGSEMNTEAFF. The CDR3 DNA reads TGTGCCAGCAGGCATAGGGGATCTGAAATGAACACTGAAGCTTTCTTT. This chain connects TRBV5-8 to TRBJ1-1; tentatively, D is TRBD1 (5 bases). The CDR3 spans 16 residues. Germline V gene lookup returns CDR1 SGHTS and CDR2 YDEGEE. Trimming stripped 5 bases from V and 0 bases from J, with 17 bases between.

J is TRBJ1-1 and V is TRBV29-1; D is possibly TRBD1 (5 bases). The CDR3 is 11 residues long. The V end lost 5 bases, the J end lost 8 bases, and 12 bases lay between the germline ends. Germline V CDR1 and CDR2: SQVTM, ANQGSEA. CDR3 protein: CSVPDRAEAFF. CDR3 nucleotides: TGCAGCGTTCCAGACAGAGCGGAAGCTTTCTTT.

The chain combines TRBV7-9 with TRBJ2-1; 10 bases fit TRBD2. The CDR3 is 16 residues long. V was pared by 5 bases and J by 7 bases, with 11 bases of the junction left unmatched. CDR1 is SEHNR, CDR2 FQNEAQ, per germline (reference sequence). The CDR3: CASSPRPSGSRNEQFF. The DNA of the CDR3 is TGTGCCAGCAGCCCTCGCCCTAGCGGGAGTAGAAATGAGCAGTTCTTC.

The chain is built from TRBV24-1 and TRBJ2-2, with D possibly matching TRBD1 (5 bases). The CDR3 length is 15 residues. In germline, CDR1 is KGHDR, CDR2 SFDVKD. Trimming cost V 3 bases and J 1 base, with 8 bases left between them. The CDR3: CATSDVGENTGELFF. For the CDR3, the DNA is TGTGCCACCAGTGATGTAGGGGAGAACACCGGGGAGCTGTTTTTT.

The chain recombines TRBV10-1 with TRBJ2-5, with D perhaps matching TRBD2 (5 bases). The V gene lost 0 bases and the J gene lost 2 bases, with 16 bases spanning the gap. Germline V lookup: CDR1 WNHNN, CDR2 SYGVQD (reference sequence). The CDR3 has 17 residues. CDR3 protein: CASSESGSSPLQETQYF. The CDR3 bases are TGCGCCAGCAGTGAGTCGGGGTCTAGCCCCCTTCAAGAGACCCAGTACTTC.

The chain couples TRBV24-1 to TRBJ2-2; D gene ambiguous. The CDR3 totals 13 residues. Germline CDR1 reads KGHDR; CDR2 reads SFDVKD. V was trimmed by 4 bases and J by 6 bases, leaving 8 bases between them. This CDR3 reads CATSERQPGELFF. The CDR3 nucleotides read TGTGCCACCAGTGAAAGACAACCCGGGGAGCTGTTTTTT.

This clone occurred a few times. V gene TRBV5-1 combines with J gene TRBJ2-5; 9 bases are a match to TRBD1. CDR3 length: 13 residues. The germline gives CDR1 SGHRS, CDR2 YFSETQ. The V segment lost 7 bases and the J segment 4 bases; nucleotides outside the gene matches: 5. CDR3 coding DNA: TGCGCCAGCTCAGGACAGGGGAGAGAGACCCAGTACTTC. Encoded protein: CASSGQGRETQYF. Filled out from reference TRBV5-1 and TRBJ2-5, the complete variable domain reads KAGVTQTPRYLIKTRGQQVTLSCSPISGHRSVSWYQQTPGQGLQFLFEYFSETQRNKGNFPGRFSGRQFSNSRSEMNVSTLELGDSALYLCASSGQGRETQYFGPGTRLLVL.

The chain recombines TRBV7-3 with TRBJ2-1; 7 bases agree with TRBD2. CDR3 length: 14 residues. Germline-derived CDR1 and CDR2 are SGHTA and FQGTGA. V lost 6 bases, J lost 2 bases, and 4 bases stayed unmatched. The CDR3 DNA follows: TGTGCCAGCAGGCCGGGGGGACCCTACAATGAGCAGTTCTTC. As protein: CASRPGGPYNEQFF.

The gene calls are TRBV12-3 or TRBV12-4 and TRBJ2-7; a weak D match, TRBD2 (6 bases). The CDR3 is made up of 13 amino acids. V was clipped by 3 bases and J by 0 bases, with 6 bases between them. CDR3 sequence (DNA): TGTGCCAGCAGTTTCGGGGGCTCCTACGAGCAGTACTTC. Translation gives CASSFGGSYEQYF.

The genes are TRBV5-6 and TRBJ2-5, with D possibly matching TRBD1 (5 bases). V lost 4 bases and J lost 1, with 11 bases in between. CDR1 and CDR2 (germline): SGHDT, YYEEEE. This CDR3 contains 14 residues. Here the CDR3 DNA reads TGTGCCAGCAGCCCGAAGGGGTTCCAAGAGACCCAGTACTTC. Its translation is CASSPKGFQETQYF.

The chain carries TRBV30 and TRBJ1-6; the D is unclear. Germline values: CDR1 GTSNPN, CDR2 SVGIG (reference sequence). The CDR3 spans 14 residues. The ends were cut back, 1 base at V and 9 bases at J, with 13 bases in the middle. Here the CDR3 DNA reads TGTGCCTGGAGTGAGGGTTTGGGAGTTTCACCCCTCCACTTT. This encodes CAWSEGLGVSPLHF.

This chain connects TRBV2 to TRBJ1-1; TRBD1 matches 7 bases. Germline assignment: CDR1 SNHLY and CDR2 FYNNEI. The ends lost 4 bases at V and 3 bases at J; junction bases unmatched: 5. The CDR3 is 14 amino acids. The CDR3 DNA follows: TGTGCCAGCAGTGTAACAGGGGAGGACACTGAAGCTTTCTTT. Residues: CASSVTGEDTEAFF.

The chain combines TRBV5-1 with TRBJ1-6; 10 bases align to TRBD1. CDR1 SGHRS and CDR2 YFSETQ come from the germline V gene. Trimming cost V 4 bases and J 14 bases; bases outside gene matches: 12. The CDR3 is 15 residues long. The CDR3 reads CASSLEGTGALALHF. DNA of the CDR3: TGCGCCAGCAGCCTGGAAGGGACAGGGGCTTTAGCCCTCCACTTT.